These T cell receptor beta chains were read from a single sample in a study of Graves' ophthalmopathy and Graves' hyperthyroidism. One entry per CDR3 protein results from TCRdb running MiXCR on the multiplex PCR reads. The table lists approximately 160,000 distinct CDR3 sequences, less than 45% of them singletons. Sequences were obtained from peripheral blood. These receptors were obtained from a woman aged 40 to 55 with Graves' ophthalmopathy. Both conserved end residues are part of each CDR3. Fields, in order: J gene, V gene, D gene, clone size, CDR3 protein, CDR3 DNA. The D gene is left open where the match is weak. A clone size is listed for some rows: how often the clone was seen (once, few, many), or a class if it is expanded.

>TRBJ1-2|TRBV3-1|TRBD1|many
CASSRGQGVSNYGYTF
TGTGCCAGCAGCCGGGGACAGGGGGTTTCTAACTATGGCTACACCTTC
>TRBJ2-7|TRBV27|.|.
CASSFSRYEDEQYF
TGTGCCAGCAGTTTTAGCAGGTACGAGGACGAGCAGTACTTC
>TRBJ1-1|TRBV15|.|many
CATNQGYHTEAFF
TGTGCCACCAACCAGGGGTATCACACTGAAGCTTTCTTT
>TRBJ1-1|TRBV6-5|TRBD1|many
CASSSGTGMNTEAFF
TGTGCCAGCAGTTCCGGGACAGGGATGAACACTGAAGCTTTCTTT
>TRBJ1-1|TRBV12-3/TRBV12-4|TRBD1|many
CASSPGQGRAFF
TGTGCCAGCAGCCCAGGACAGGGACGGGCTTTCTTT
>TRBJ1-5|TRBV6-1|.|.
CASSEGVRVSNQPQHF
TGTGCCAGCAGTGAGGGTGTCAGAGTTAGCAATCAGCCCCAGCATTTT
>TRBJ2-7|TRBV2|TRBD2|.
CASSGTSGSNEQYF
TGTGCCAGCAGCGGAACTAGCGGGAGCAACGAGCAGTACTTC
>TRBJ2-2|TRBV28|TRBD1|.
CASRSPTGTEVRRELFF
TGTGCCAGCAGATCCCCGACAGGGACGGAGGTTAGGAGGGAGCTGTTTTTT
>TRBJ2-7|TRBV12-3/TRBV12-4|.|.
CASRPWEFDEQYF
TGTGCCAGCAGGCCGTGGGAGTTCGACGAGCAGTACTTC
>TRBJ2-2|TRBV7-3|.|many
CASSFQVPTGLANTGELFF
TGTGCCAGCAGCTTTCAAGTCCCGACGGGACTGGCGAACACCGGGGAGCTGTTTTTT
>TRBJ1-5|TRBV20-1|.|many
CSARGARGNQPQHF
TGCAGCGCTCGGGGGGCTCGAGGCAATCAGCCCCAGCATTTT
>TRBJ1-1|TRBV6-5|.|many
CASSLSGGVNTEASF
TGTGCCAGCAGTTTGAGTGGAGGGGTGAACACTGAAGCTTCCTTT
>TRBJ2-7|TRBV28|.|many
CASRYGGSYEQYF
TGTGCCAGCAGGTACGGGGGTTCCTACGAGCAGTACTTC
>TRBJ2-7|TRBV6-1|.|.
CASSEGGFYGVTSYEQYF
TGTGCCAGCAGTGAAGGGGGTTTCTACGGGGTGACCTCCTACGAGCAGTACTTC
>TRBJ2-7|TRBV19|TRBD1|many
CASSIGTGVGSSYEQYF
TGTGCCAGTAGTATCGGGACAGGTGTCGGATCCTCCTACGAGCAGTACTTC
>TRBJ2-5|TRBV5-1|.|.
CASSLGSVKLETQYF
TGCGCCAGCAGCTTGGGGTCGGTTAAGTTGGAGACCCAGTACTTC
>TRBJ1-2|TRBV19|.|many
CASSLGERHTF
TGTGCCAGTAGTCTTGGGGAGCGCCATACCTTC
>TRBJ1-2|TRBV5-1|TRBD1|many
CASSPGQGIASGYTF
TGCGCCAGCAGCCCGGGACAGGGGATAGCGTCTGGCTACACCTTC
>TRBJ2-7|TRBV28|TRBD1|.
CASRQGTGGIGQYF
TGTGCCAGCAGGCAAGGGACAGGGGGTATCGGGCAGTACTTC
>TRBJ2-2|TRBV5-6|.|many
CASSLVSNTGELFF
TGTGCCAGCAGCTTGGTATCGAACACCGGGGAGCTGTTTTTT
>TRBJ1-6|TRBV19|.|many
CASSMSGRRNSPLHF
TGTGCCAGTAGTATGTCGGGACGGCGGAATTCACCCCTCCACTTT
>TRBJ2-5|TRBV13|.|many
CASSLPLRETQYF
TGTGCCAGCAGCTTACCCCTAAGGGAGACCCAGTACTTC
>TRBJ2-7|TRBV12-3/TRBV12-4|TRBD1|many
CASRGTGQNYEQYF
TGTGCCAGCAGGGGGACAGGCCAGAATTACGAGCAGTACTTC
>TRBJ1-1|TRBV3-1|.|many
CASSLGWGGKNTEAFF
TGTGCCAGCAGCCTCGGTTGGGGTGGAAAGAACACTGAAGCTTTCTTT
>TRBJ2-7|TRBV6-2/TRBV6-3|TRBD1|.
CASSYKGQGPYEQYF
TGTGCCAGCAGTTACAAGGGACAGGGCCCCTACGAGCAGTACTTC